The rows below give T cell receptor beta chains drawn from one sample of a study of blood T cells in healthy people across ages. TCRdb fed the 5' RACE reads into MiXCR, producing one record per CDR3 protein. The sample carries hundreds of thousands of distinct CDR3 sequences, more than 50% recorded once. Sequencing input: blood. Receptors originate from a man aged 35-49 years in good health. Each CDR3 is given with its conserved first and last residue. The order of the fields is CDR3 DNA, CDR3 protein, J gene, D gene, V gene, clone size. The D gene is left open where the match is weak. The size field is filled for only some rows; it gives once, few, many or a size class.

CDR3nt: TGCGCCAGCAGCTCCGGACGGACAGGGGCGTGGAACACTGAAGCTTTCTTT; CDR3aa: CASSSGRTGAWNTEAFF; j_gene: TRBJ1-1; d_gene: TRBD1; v_gene: TRBV5-1; abundance: once
CDR3nt: TGTGCCAGCAGTTACGTGGCCCCAAAGGCAGCTTTCTTT; CDR3aa: CASSYVAPKAAFF; j_gene: TRBJ1-1; d_gene: NA; v_gene: TRBV6-2/TRBV6-3; abundance: NA
CDR3nt: TGTGCCAGCAGCGCCGTGGCGGTCTATGGCTACACCTTC; CDR3aa: CASSAVAVYGYTF; j_gene: TRBJ1-2; d_gene: NA; v_gene: TRBV7-2; abundance: few
CDR3nt: TGTGCCAGCAGTGAGAGTCGAGGTGGGGGGAAGCAGTACTTC; CDR3aa: CASSESRGGGKQYF; j_gene: TRBJ2-7; d_gene: NA; v_gene: TRBV2; abundance: few
CDR3nt: TGTGCCAGCAGGTTACCCTCAGGAGATACGCAGTATTTT; CDR3aa: CASRLPSGDTQYF; j_gene: TRBJ2-3; d_gene: NA; v_gene: TRBV11-2; abundance: NA
CDR3nt: TGTGCCAGCAGCCCCGGGACAGCAGGTGAAAAACTGTTTTTT; CDR3aa: CASSPGTAGEKLFF; j_gene: TRBJ1-4; d_gene: TRBD1; v_gene: TRBV6-5; abundance: many
CDR3nt: TGTGCCAGCAGTTTAGAGTGGACTAGGCTTAACACCGGGGAGCTGTTTTTT; CDR3aa: CASSLEWTRLNTGELFF; j_gene: TRBJ2-2; d_gene: TRBD2; v_gene: TRBV27; abundance: few
CDR3nt: TGTGCTAGTGGTTTTCCCTACCGGGGCGGGAGAGAAAAAGATGAGCAGTTCTTC; CDR3aa: CASGFPYRGGREKDEQFF; j_gene: TRBJ2-1; d_gene: TRBD2; v_gene: TRBV12-5; abundance: NA
CDR3nt: TGTGCCAGCAGGGAGGCACCACAAGAGACCCAGTACTTC; CDR3aa: CASREAPQETQYF; j_gene: TRBJ2-5; d_gene: NA; v_gene: TRBV13; abundance: NA
CDR3nt: TGCAGTGCTAGACACCAGGGGGTTAACGGGGAGCTGTTTTTT; CDR3aa: CSARHQGVNGELFF; j_gene: TRBJ2-2; d_gene: TRBD1; v_gene: TRBV20-1; abundance: few
CDR3nt: TGTGCCAGCAGTTTAAATGAGGGTCAGGTTGGTGAAAAACTGTTTTTT; CDR3aa: CASSLNEGQVGEKLFF; j_gene: TRBJ1-4; d_gene: NA; v_gene: TRBV28; abundance: NA
CDR3nt: TGCAGTGCCGATACTAGCGGGGGGGCTACTGGTCAGTTCTTC; CDR3aa: CSADTSGGATGQFF; j_gene: TRBJ2-1; d_gene: TRBD2; v_gene: TRBV20-1; abundance: NA
CDR3nt: TGTGCCAGCAGTCGACAGGAAACGGTTAGCTATGGCTACACCTTC; CDR3aa: CASSRQETVSYGYTF; j_gene: TRBJ1-2; d_gene: NA; v_gene: TRBV3-1; abundance: NA
CDR3nt: TGTGCCAGCAGCTTAGGGTTCGGGGGGCTTGGTAACTATGGCTACACCTTC; CDR3aa: CASSLGFGGLGNYGYTF; j_gene: TRBJ1-2; d_gene: NA; v_gene: TRBV7-2; abundance: NA
CDR3nt: TGTGCCAGCAGCCTCCACCTGGAGAACACTGAAGCTTTCTTT; CDR3aa: CASSLHLENTEAFF; j_gene: TRBJ1-1; d_gene: NA; v_gene: TRBV7-2; abundance: NA
CDR3nt: TGTGCCAGCAGCTTGTCTCTATCACTAAATGAGCAGTTCTTC; CDR3aa: CASSLSLSLNEQFF; j_gene: TRBJ2-1; d_gene: NA; v_gene: TRBV5-4; abundance: NA
CDR3nt: TGCGCCAGCAGCCGGCAACAGGGTGATGTTTATGAGCAGTTCTTC; CDR3aa: CASSRQQGDVYEQFF; j_gene: TRBJ2-1; d_gene: NA; v_gene: TRBV4-3; abundance: NA
CDR3nt: TGTGCCAGCAGTTTTCACCCGTCGGACAGGGAGTCAGATACGCAGTATTTT; CDR3aa: CASSFHPSDRESDTQYF; j_gene: TRBJ2-3; d_gene: TRBD1; v_gene: TRBV12-3/TRBV12-4; abundance: NA
CDR3nt: TGTGCCAGCTCACCAGACGGGGCCAACGTCCTGACTTTC; CDR3aa: CASSPDGANVLTF; j_gene: TRBJ2-6; d_gene: NA; v_gene: TRBV18; abundance: NA
CDR3nt: TGTGCCAGCAGCCCACGGACAGGGAACTCCTATAATTCACCCCTCCACTTT; CDR3aa: CASSPRTGNSYNSPLHF; j_gene: TRBJ1-6; d_gene: TRBD1; v_gene: TRBV7-3; abundance: few
CDR3nt: TGTGCCAGCAGCTTAGGTGGGAGGGCCCAAGAGACCCAGTACTTC; CDR3aa: CASSLGGRAQETQYF; j_gene: TRBJ2-5; d_gene: TRBD2; v_gene: TRBV7-3; abundance: NA
CDR3nt: TGTGCCAGCAGCCCCCAGGACACGATAAACATTCAGTACTTC; CDR3aa: CASSPQDTINIQYF; j_gene: TRBJ2-4; d_gene: NA; v_gene: TRBV5-6; abundance: few
CDR3nt: TGCAGTGCTAGAGATCCGGCGAGACAGACCTACGAGCAGTACTTC; CDR3aa: CSARDPARQTYEQYF; j_gene: TRBJ2-7; d_gene: NA; v_gene: TRBV20-1; abundance: NA
CDR3nt: TGTGCCAGCGGGTCTAGCACTGAGCAGTTCTTC; CDR3aa: CASGSSTEQFF; j_gene: TRBJ2-1; d_gene: NA; v_gene: TRBV9; abundance: NA
CDR3nt: TGTGCCAGCAGCTTAACAGGGGGGATAGACGAGCAGTACTTC; CDR3aa: CASSLTGGIDEQYF; j_gene: TRBJ2-7; d_gene: TRBD1; v_gene: TRBV7-6; abundance: NA
CDR3nt: TGTGCCAGCAGCCAACAGACAAGTAGTTTTGGAAATGGCTACACCTTC; CDR3aa: CASSQQTSSFGNGYTF; j_gene: TRBJ1-2; d_gene: NA; v_gene: TRBV7-2; abundance: NA
CDR3nt: TGTGCCAGCAGTTTGGTTACCTATGAGCAGTTCTTC; CDR3aa: CASSLVTYEQFF; j_gene: TRBJ2-1; d_gene: NA; v_gene: TRBV12-3/TRBV12-4; abundance: NA
CDR3nt: TGCAGTGCTAGAGTTAAGTCTAGCGGGAGGTATCGGTCCTACGAGCAGTACTTC; CDR3aa: CSARVKSSGRYRSYEQYF; j_gene: TRBJ2-7; d_gene: TRBD2; v_gene: TRBV20-1; abundance: NA
CDR3nt: TGTGCCAGCAGTTTAATAGGTTACTCCTACGAGCAGTACTTC; CDR3aa: CASSLIGYSYEQYF; j_gene: TRBJ2-7; d_gene: NA; v_gene: TRBV28; abundance: NA
CDR3nt: TGTGCCACCAGCTTGAGCAGGGATGAATATAGCAATCAGCCCCAGCATTTT; CDR3aa: CATSLSRDEYSNQPQHF; j_gene: TRBJ1-5; d_gene: NA; v_gene: TRBV15; abundance: NA
CDR3nt: TGCAGCATTCTGAGCCCAGGGACGTACTACGAGCAGTACTTC; CDR3aa: CSILSPGTYYEQYF; j_gene: TRBJ2-7; d_gene: NA; v_gene: TRBV29-1; abundance: NA
CDR3nt: TGTGCCAGCACCCCTTGGGGACTAGAAATTGAGACCCAGTACTTC; CDR3aa: CASTPWGLEIETQYF; j_gene: TRBJ2-5; d_gene: TRBD2; v_gene: TRBV28; abundance: NA
CDR3nt: TGTGCCAGCAGCTTAGGAGGGACGGTTAATTCACCCCTCCACTTT; CDR3aa: CASSLGGTVNSPLHF; j_gene: TRBJ1-6; d_gene: NA; v_gene: TRBV7-2; abundance: NA
CDR3nt: TGTGCCATCAGTGATCGGGACAGGGGGCCCTACGAGCAGTACTTC; CDR3aa: CAISDRDRGPYEQYF; j_gene: TRBJ2-7; d_gene: TRBD1; v_gene: TRBV10-3; abundance: NA
CDR3nt: TGTGCCAGCAGCTTAGGGGCAGCTCGGTCCGTCTATGGCTACACCTTC; CDR3aa: CASSLGAARSVYGYTF; j_gene: TRBJ1-2; d_gene: NA; v_gene: TRBV7-9; abundance: NA
CDR3nt: TGTGCCAGCAGCTTAGATAATGTGGGGCTAACCACCCAGTACTTC; CDR3aa: CASSLDNVGLTTQYF; j_gene: TRBJ2-5; d_gene: NA; v_gene: TRBV11-2; abundance: few
CDR3nt: TGCGCCAGCAGCCAAGCGATGAACACTGAAGCTTTCTTT; CDR3aa: CASSQAMNTEAFF; j_gene: TRBJ1-1; d_gene: NA; v_gene: TRBV4-3; abundance: few
CDR3nt: TGCACCTGCCAGGGGGGGGATGAAAAACTGTTTTTT; CDR3aa: CTCQGGDEKLFF; j_gene: TRBJ1-4; d_gene: TRBD1; v_gene: TRBV29-1; abundance: NA
CDR3nt: TGCAGTGCTAGAACGGGGCGGGAGGATTACGAGCAGTACTTC; CDR3aa: CSARTGREDYEQYF; j_gene: TRBJ2-7; d_gene: TRBD2; v_gene: TRBV20-1; abundance: NA
CDR3nt: TGTGCTAGCAGCCAGCGAATAGGGTCAGATACGCAGTATTTT; CDR3aa: CASSQRIGSDTQYF; j_gene: TRBJ2-3; d_gene: NA; v_gene: TRBV7-2; abundance: NA
CDR3nt: TGTGCCAGCAGTTTACTTCCCAGACAGGGCTTGGATGAAAAACTGTTTTTT; CDR3aa: CASSLLPRQGLDEKLFF; j_gene: TRBJ1-4; d_gene: TRBD1; v_gene: TRBV27; abundance: NA
CDR3nt: TGTGCCAGCAGCTTAGGCGCCAGCACTGGGGCCAACGTCCTGACTTTC; CDR3aa: CASSLGASTGANVLTF; j_gene: TRBJ2-6; d_gene: NA; v_gene: TRBV7-2; abundance: NA
CDR3nt: TGTGCCAGCAGTTCCCCCGGGACCACCTACGAGCAGTACTTC; CDR3aa: CASSSPGTTYEQYF; j_gene: TRBJ2-7; d_gene: NA; v_gene: TRBV27; abundance: NA
CDR3nt: TGCAGTGCTAGAGATCTACAAATAATTGACGAGCAGTACTTC; CDR3aa: CSARDLQIIDEQYF; j_gene: TRBJ2-7; d_gene: NA; v_gene: TRBV20-1; abundance: NA
CDR3nt: TGTGCCAGCACCGCGGGAGGAGAGCAGTACTTC; CDR3aa: CASTAGGEQYF; j_gene: TRBJ2-5; d_gene: TRBD2; v_gene: TRBV27; abundance: NA
CDR3nt: TGTGCCAGCAGCTTAGCGCAGGGGGGCTACACCTTC; CDR3aa: CASSLAQGGYTF; j_gene: TRBJ1-2; d_gene: NA; v_gene: TRBV7-9; abundance: NA
CDR3nt: TGTGCCAGCAGTGACCTGACTGCCACCTTCAGCACAGATACGCAGTATTTT; CDR3aa: CASSDLTATFSTDTQYF; j_gene: TRBJ2-3; d_gene: NA; v_gene: TRBV12-3/TRBV12-4; abundance: NA
CDR3nt: TGTGCCAGCAGCTTAACTAGCGGGAGGGGCGAGCAGACCCAGTACTTC; CDR3aa: CASSLTSGRGEQTQYF; j_gene: TRBJ2-5; d_gene: TRBD2; v_gene: TRBV13; abundance: NA
CDR3nt: TGCAGTGCTAGAGACCCAGCGGGGGGCGTAGACAATGAGCAGTACTTC; CDR3aa: CSARDPAGGVDNEQYF; j_gene: TRBJ2-7; d_gene: TRBD2; v_gene: TRBV20-1; abundance: few
CDR3nt: TGTGCCAGCAGTCTCACCAACGCGGGGGTATACTCCTACGAGCAGTACTTC; CDR3aa: CASSLTNAGVYSYEQYF; j_gene: TRBJ2-7; d_gene: TRBD2; v_gene: TRBV27; abundance: many
CDR3nt: TGCGCCAGCAGCCCCGGGACAGATTACCAAGAGACCCAGTACTTC; CDR3aa: CASSPGTDYQETQYF; j_gene: TRBJ2-5; d_gene: TRBD1; v_gene: TRBV5-1; abundance: NA
CDR3nt: TGCAGTGCTCGACCATACCCGGGTGATGAGCAGTTCTTC; CDR3aa: CSARPYPGDEQFF; j_gene: TRBJ2-1; d_gene: NA; v_gene: TRBV20-1; abundance: NA
CDR3nt: TGTGCCAGCAGCCAAGAACTCATGGCTGTGCAAGAGACCCAGTACTTC; CDR3aa: CASSQELMAVQETQYF; j_gene: TRBJ2-5; d_gene: NA; v_gene: TRBV3-1; abundance: NA
CDR3nt: TGTGCCAGCAGCCATTTTTTAGATGGCTACACCTTC; CDR3aa: CASSHFLDGYTF; j_gene: TRBJ1-2; d_gene: NA; v_gene: TRBV14; abundance: NA